The 27 T cell receptor beta chains below come from one sample, sequenced in a study of cytomegalovirus exposure and HLA in healthy donors. The PCR ran on 60 Vbeta and 13 Jbeta primers. Assay: immunoSEQ multiplex PCR; the TCRdb copy retains only in-frame clones and omits some. In the table there are fewer than 200,000 clones, 80% to 85% of which are singletons. The sample consisted of PBMCs. The receptors were gathered from a girl aged 2 to 9 in good health and CMV-seropositive.

CDR3: CASSPTQGRGYTF. CDR3 nucleotide sequence: TGTGCCAGCAGCCCCACCCAGGGAAGAGGCTACACCTTC. The rearrangement uses TRBV7-6 and TRBJ1-2, with a tentative D call TRBD1 (5 bases). The CDR3 runs 13 residues. With 5 bases removed from V and 8 bases from J, the gap between germline ends came to 15 bases. The germline V gene has CDR1 SGHVS and CDR2 FNYEAQ.

This clone was counted only a few times. The junction does not match germline at one end; this may be a read error. The rearrangement uses TRBV28 and TRBJ1-2; weak D call: TRBD1 (5 bases). The CDR3 loop spans 14 amino acids. CDR1 is MDHEN and CDR2 is SYDVKM in the germline V gene. CDR3 protein: CASSLHSPIQEPTF. The CDR3 coding sequence is TGTGCCAGCAGTTTACACTCCCCTATACAGGAACCGACCTTT.

The CDR3 loop is CASSRLAVIGQETQYF. The CDR3 bases are TGTGCCAGCAGCCGACTAGCGGTTATCGGTCAAGAGACCCAGTACTTC. The rearrangement joins TRBV27 to TRBJ2-5; TRBD2 aligns across 9 bases. CDR3 length equals 16 residues. Germline assignment: CDR1 MNHEY and CDR2 SMNVEV (reference sequence). The J segment lost 2 bases and the V segment lost 6 bases, leaving 10 bases of the junction unmatched.

This CDR3 is CASREGGMNTEAFF. DNA for the CDR3: TGTGCCAGCAGGGAGGGAGGAATGAACACTGAAGCTTTCTTT. This sequence joins TRBV7-9 and TRBJ1-1; D not resolved. Per the germline V gene, CDR1 is SEHNR and CDR2 is FQNEAQ (reference sequence). V was cut by 6 bases and J by 0 bases, with 11 bases left in between. This CDR3 is 14 amino acids long. The full variable domain, completed using reference TRBV7-9 and TRBJ1-1, is DTGVSQNPRHKITKRGQNVTFRCDPISEHNRLYWYRQTLGQGPEFLTYFQNEAQLEKSRLLSDRFSAERPKGSFSTLEIQRTEQGDSAMYLCASREGGMNTEAFFGQGTRLTVV.

This chain links TRBV25-1 with TRBJ2-1; possible D gene TRBD2, 6 bases. V lost 5 bases to trimming and J lost 3 bases, with 11 bases between them. Germline-derived CDR1 and CDR2 are MGHDK and SYGVNS. The CDR3 length is 14 residues. CDR3 in amino acids: CASSPLADYNEQFF. The CDR3, as DNA: TGTGCCAGCAGTCCACTAGCCGACTACAATGAGCAGTTCTTC.

DNA of the CDR3: TGTGCCTGGAGTGCATGGATAGGGGGCACAGGCAATCAGCCCCAGCATTTT. Residues: CAWSAWIGGTGNQPQHF. The chain combines TRBV30 with TRBJ1-5; 7 bases map to TRBD1. With V trimmed by 1 base and J by 2 bases, 11 bases remained unmatched. The CDR3 contains 17 residues. Germline V CDR1 and CDR2: GTSNPN, SVGIG (reference sequence).

J is TRBJ2-1 and V is TRBV25-1; D is perhaps TRBD2 (5 bases). CDR3 length: 15 amino acids. Trimming removed 3 bases from V and 4 bases from J, with 13 bases in between. Looked up from germline, CDR1 is MGHDK and CDR2 is SYGVNS. The CDR3 spells CASSDGLGSYNEQFF. The CDR3, as DNA: TGTGCCAGCAGTGATGGTTTGGGGAGTTACAATGAGCAGTTCTTC.

This chain connects TRBV30 to TRBJ2-2, with TRBD2 matching 7 bases. V trimming: 3 bases; J trimming: 4 bases; junction bases outside the gene matches: 5. The CDR3 extends over 14 amino acids. Germline V lookup: CDR1 GTSNPN, CDR2 SVGIG (reference sequence). The CDR3 DNA sequence: TGTGCCTGGAGGAGCGGGATAGGCACCGGGGAGCTGTTTTTT. Its translation is CAWRSGIGTGELFF.

This clone was detected only a few times. The genes are TRBV9 and TRBJ1-3; tentatively, D is TRBD1 (5 bases). V was clipped by 2 bases and J by 0 bases, with 9 bases between them. Germline V gene sequence: CDR1 SGDLS, CDR2 YYNGEE. The length of the CDR3 is 15 residues. Written as DNA, the CDR3 is TGTGCCAGCAGCGTGGCAGGGCCCTCTGGAAACACCATATATTTT. It codes for CASSVAGPSGNTIYF.

The CDR3 DNA reads as TGTGCCAGCAGCTCCCTTTTGACTAGCGGGCTGCAAGAGACCCAGTACTTC. It encodes CASSSLLTSGLQETQYF. The chain couples TRBV27 to TRBJ2-5; 10 nucleotides match TRBD2. The J segment lost 2 bases and the V segment lost 6 bases, leaving 12 bases of the junction unmatched. There are 17 residues in the CDR3. CDR1 is MNHEY and CDR2 is SMNVEV in the germline V gene (reference sequence).

This clone was seen only once. J is TRBJ2-5 and V is TRBV4-1; D is uncertain. CDR1 MGHRA and CDR2 YSYEKL come from the germline V gene. V was shortened by 0 bases and J by 9 bases, with 11 bases between the two germline ends. The CDR3 runs 13 residues. CDR3 sequence reads: CASSQEGQRPQYF. In nucleotides, the CDR3 is TGCGCCAGCAGCCAAGAGGGCCAACGCCCCCAGTACTTC.

The V gene is TRBV10-1, the J gene TRBJ2-1; TRBD2 aligns across 7 bases. J lost 5 bases, V lost 2 bases, and 6 bases had no gene match. CDR1 and CDR2 from the germline V gene are WNHNN and SYGVQD (reference sequence). The CDR3 consists of 15 residues. CDR3 DNA sequence: TGCGCCAGCAGTGAGCCCGGGAGGCGTAACAATGAGCAGTTCTTC. Translating it yields CASSEPGRRNNEQFF.

Here the CDR3 DNA reads TGCGCCAGCAGCCCCTCCGCGGGTGAGCAGTACTTC. The encoded protein is CASSPSAGEQYF. The V and J genes are TRBV5-1 and TRBJ2-7, with D perhaps matching TRBD2 (5 bases). V lost 4 bases, J lost 7 bases, and 12 bases lay in between. In germline, CDR1 is SGHRS, CDR2 YFSETQ. The CDR3 covers 12 residues.

The V gene is TRBV6-6, the J gene TRBJ1-4; D not resolved. CDR1 MNHNY and CDR2 SVGAGI come from the germline V gene (reference sequence). Trimming shortened V by 6 bases and J by 0 bases, and 11 bases separated the two germline ends. This CDR3 region has 15 residues. CDR3 region: CASSRRPATNEKLFF. CDR3 bases: TGTGCCAGCAGCCGGCGGCCTGCAACTAATGAAAAACTGTTTTTT.

The rearrangement links TRBV5-1 to TRBJ2-7; 10 bases are shared with TRBD1. V lost 2 bases, J lost 1 base, and 6 bases stayed unmatched. This CDR3 is built from 16 residues. Germline V CDR1 and CDR2: SGHRS, YFSETQ. The CDR3 loop is CASSLYGTGVSYEQYF. The CDR3 DNA follows: TGCGCCAGCAGCTTATACGGGACAGGGGTTTCCTACGAGCAGTACTTC.

This clone was detected only once. The CDR3 coding sequence is TGTGCCTGGAGTACCCAAGGGGGGGGGCGAGGTGAAAAACTGTTTTTT. Protein sequence: CAWSTQGGGRGEKLFF. J is TRBJ1-4 and V is TRBV30, with TRBD1 as a possible D gene (6 bases). CDR3 length: 16 residues. The germline V gene has CDR1 GTSNPN and CDR2 SVGIG (reference sequence). With 2 bases removed from V and 7 bases from J, the gap between germline ends came to 20 bases.

The chain uses TRBV5-4 and TRBJ2-5; no clear D gene. This CDR3 has 13 amino acids. The V end lost 2 bases, the J end lost 7 bases, and 12 bases lay between the germline ends. CDR1 and CDR2 (germline): SGHNT, YYREEE (reference sequence). The CDR3 DNA is TGTGCCAGCAGCTTTGGCGGCGTGGGGACCCAGTACTTC. Residues: CASSFGGVGTQYF. Complete variable domain (other parts from reference TRBV5-4 and TRBJ2-5): ETGVTQSPTHLIKTRGQQVTLRCSSQSGHNTVSWYQQALGQGPQFIFQYYREEENGRGNFPPRFSGLQFPNYSSELNVNALELDDSALYLCASSFGGVGTQYFGPGTRLLVL.

The chain employs TRBV7-6 and TRBJ1-3; TRBD1 might be the D (6 bases). Germline V gene data show CDR1 as SGHVS and CDR2 as FNYEAQ. V lost 1 base and J lost 0, with 13 bases in between. This CDR3 spans 17 amino acids. CDR3 DNA: TGTGCCAGCAGCTTAGATTATTCAGGGGCCTCTGGAAACACCATATATTTT. This translates into CASSLDYSGASGNTIYF.

This clone was found once. This rearrangement joins TRBV4-1 to TRBJ2-5; 10 nucleotides agree with TRBD1. The V gene end was trimmed by 1 base and the J gene end by 5 bases; junction bases not matched to a gene: 25. CDR3 length: 22 residues. Germline values: CDR1 MGHRA, CDR2 YSYEKL. The CDR3 loop reads CASSQVFSGTGVGSGRGETQYF. In DNA, the CDR3 is TGCGCCAGCAGCCAAGTTTTTTCCGGGACAGGGGTTGGAAGCGGGAGAGGTGAGACCCAGTACTTC.

The chain has TRBV5-4 and TRBJ2-2; TRBD1 matches at 11 bases. The trim removed 7 bases at V and 4 bases at J, leaving 3 bases unmatched. The length of the CDR3 is 14 residues. Germline loops: CDR1 SGHNT, CDR2 YYREEE (reference sequence). The chain's CDR3 is CASQDRGLTGELFF. DNA for the CDR3: TGTGCCAGCCAGGACAGGGGGCTCACCGGGGAGCTGTTTTTT.

This clone was counted between two and nine times. The gene calls are TRBV30 and TRBJ1-2; 8 bases are shared with TRBD1. Trimming removed 0 bases from V and 3 bases from J; junction bases left unmatched: 6. There are 15 residues in the CDR3. Germline V lookup: CDR1 GTSNPN, CDR2 SVGIG (reference sequence). CDR3 in amino acids: CAWSVRQGADYGYTF. The CDR3 DNA is TGTGCCTGGAGTGTACGGCAGGGGGCGGACTATGGCTACACCTTC.

This clone was counted between two and nine times. The genes are TRBV30 and TRBJ2-6; possibly TRBD1 for D (5 bases). Trimming pared 0 bases from V and 2 bases from J, leaving 8 bases between. The CDR3 covers 15 residues. Germline assignment: CDR1 GTSNPN and CDR2 SVGIG (reference sequence). The chain's CDR3 is CAWSVWGPGANVLTF. The CDR3, as DNA: TGTGCCTGGAGTGTATGGGGCCCTGGGGCCAACGTCCTGACTTTC.

V usage is TRBV18 and J usage is TRBJ2-6; no clear D gene. Trimming left V 1 base short and J 1 base short, with 8 bases between. This CDR3 is built from 16 residues. In germline, CDR1 is KGHSH, CDR2 LQKENI. The CDR3 protein is CASSPLRGSGANVLTF. DNA for the CDR3: TGTGCCAGCTCACCACTAAGAGGTTCTGGGGCCAACGTCCTGACTTTC. The whole variable domain, filled in from reference TRBV18 and TRBJ2-6, reads NAGVMQNPRHLVRRRGQEARLRCSPMKGHSHVYWYRQLPEEGLKFMVYLQKENIIDESGMPKERFSAEFPKEGPSILRIQQVVRGDSAAYFCASSPLRGSGANVLTFGAGSRLTVL.

V usage is TRBV9 and J usage is TRBJ2-2; a possible D gene is TRBD2 (5 bases). The V and J ends lost 3 bases and 3 bases respectively, with 9 bases between them. The V gene's germline CDR1 is SGDLS and CDR2 YYNGEE. The CDR3 consists of 14 residues. The CDR3 loop reads CASSDGDDTGELFF. The CDR3 DNA sequence: TGTGCCAGCAGCGACGGGGATGACACCGGGGAGCTGTTTTTT.

Of note for this clone: One junction end disagrees with the germline gene, perhaps due to a read error. V gene TRBV7-9 combines with J gene TRBJ1-4; possible D gene TRBD1, 5 bases. The CDR3 is 16 residues long. The V gene's germline CDR1 is SEHNR and CDR2 FQNEAQ (reference sequence). This chain's CDR3 is CSSSLTQAGANEKLFF. The CDR3 DNA follows: TGTTCCAGCAGCTTAACACAGGCGGGGGCTAATGAAAAACTGTTTTTT. Supplemented by reference TRBV7-9 and TRBJ1-4, the full variable domain reads DTGVSQNPRHKITKRGQNVTFRCDPISEHNRLYWYRQTLGQGPEFLTYFQNEAQLEKSRLLSDRFSAERPKGSFSTLEIQRTEQGDSAMYLCSSSLTQAGANEKLFFGSGTQLSVL.

V is TRBV28 and J is TRBJ2-7; no clear D. V dropped 3 bases and J dropped 3 bases, with 6 bases sitting between them. The germline V gene encodes CDR1 MDHEN and CDR2 SYDVKM. CDR3 size: 12 residues. Here the CDR3 DNA reads TGTGCCAGCAGTTTGACTCTCTACGAGCAGTACTTC. Translation gives CASSLTLYEQYF.

This rearrangement joins TRBV7-9 to TRBJ1-1; no clear D gene. Germline V lookup: CDR1 SEHNR, CDR2 FQNEAQ (reference sequence). This CDR3 region has 13 residues. V dropped 1 base and J dropped 3 bases, with 6 bases sitting between them. The CDR3 DNA sequence: TGTGCCAGCAGCTTAGGGAGGCACACTGAAGCTTTCTTT. Protein product: CASSLGRHTEAFF.